This TCR beta chain stems from a study of breast tumors, draining lymph nodes, adjacent tissues. Whole-study findings and limits: Tumor and nontumor repertoires were significantly more similar in luminal-like than in basal-like breast cancer. Data only fit, rather than demonstrated, lymph node origin of most tumor T cells. Tumors had less TCR diversity than lymph nodes, more than nontumor tissue.

This clonotype was found many times. Its antigen remains unknown. Each CDR3 protein is one row after TCRdb ran MiXCR on the multiplex PCR reads. This table has 20,000 or so distinct CDR3 sequences, 43% appearing once. The CDR3 spans 14 residues. Trimming removed 4 bases from V and 6 bases from J; junction bases left unmatched: 7. Germline CDR1 is LGHDT and CDR2 is YNNKEL (reference sequence). The chain employs TRBV3-1 and TRBJ2-7, with 9 positions matching TRBD2. This clonotype was sampled from a female donor with breast cancer. Some clones in this sample may be carry-over from other donors' samples. Source material: breast tumor tissue. The CDR3 DNA sequence: TGTGCCAGCAGCCTTTGGACTAGCGTCGGCGAGCAGTACTTC. Translating gives CASSLWTSVGEQYF.